These 19 T cell receptor beta chains came from one sample sequenced in a study of shared clonotypes between healthy human individuals (dated by TCRdb to the early 2020s). Library prep was done by the immunoSEQ multiplex PCR assay. The table comes from immuneACCESS by way of TCRdb, which keeps in-frame sequences with V and J called. Part of the clones is missing from these tables; in studies checked, under half for an unresolved V gene and the rest for unknown reasons. A total of approximately 940,000 clones appear in this sample, around 80% of them only once. Clones ranked in the top ten supply 1.5% of the sample. The sample was memory CD4+ T cells sorted from blood. This specimen's cell subset or site label, per the study, means: CD45RA-negative fraction. These TCRs come from a man in his late teens or twenties in good health.

This chain links TRBV5-5 with TRBJ1-1; weak D call: TRBD1 (6 bases). The CDR3 is made up of 13 amino acids. Germline V gene sequence: CDR1 SGHKS, CDR2 YYEKEE (reference sequence). V was clipped by 5 bases and J by 6 bases, with 14 bases between them. The CDR3 region has the DNA TGTGCCAGCAGATTGTTCAAGGGGGCTGAAGCTTTCTTT. This encodes CASRLFKGAEAFF.

The rearrangement uses TRBV7-8 and TRBJ2-5; the D is unclear. In germline, CDR1 is SGHVS, CDR2 FQNEAQ. This CDR3 region has 16 residues. V dropped 5 bases and J dropped 2 bases, with 18 bases sitting between them. The CDR3 protein is CASSTRTASGQETQYF. The CDR3 DNA follows: TGTGCCAGCAGCACACGGACGGCCTCAGGACAAGAGACCCAGTACTTC.

The V and J genes are TRBV2 and TRBJ2-5; D unresolved. Germline V gene data show CDR1 as SNHLY and CDR2 as FYNNEI. Trimming stripped 6 bases from V and 5 bases from J, with 7 bases between. The CDR3 totals 11 residues. CDR3 sequence: CASSVYETQYF. CDR3 DNA sequence: TGTGCCAGCAGCGTATATGAGACCCAGTACTTC.

CDR3 residues: CASSPTGLANEQFF. DNA of the CDR3: TGTGCCAGCTCACCGACAGGGTTGGCCAATGAGCAGTTCTTC. The V and J genes are TRBV18 and TRBJ2-1; 7 nucleotides match TRBD1. The CDR3 sequence is 14 residues long. CDR1 and CDR2 from the germline V gene are KGHSH and LQKENI. The junction had 5 bases not matched to a gene; V was cut back by 3 bases and J by 6 bases.

This clone was observed a few times. This CDR3 is also generated by other DNA sequences in the sample. The J gene is TRBJ2-1, the V gene TRBV5-1; weak D call: TRBD1 (6 bases). This CDR3 has 15 residues. V was trimmed by 0 bases and J by 4 bases, leaving 11 bases between them. Looked up from germline, CDR1 is SGHRS and CDR2 is YFSETQ. This CDR3 is CASSLVQGGYNEQFF. CDR3 coding DNA: TGCGCCAGCAGCTTGGTACAGGGCGGATACAATGAGCAGTTCTTC.

The sample holds a few counts of this clone. This specimen includes other DNA sequences encoding the same CDR3. The J gene is TRBJ2-7, the V gene TRBV7-8; the D is unclear. Looked up from germline, CDR1 is SGHVS and CDR2 is FQNEAQ. The CDR3 sequence is 11 residues long. V lost 3 bases and J 1 base, leaving 1 base between the germline ends. For the CDR3, the DNA is TGTGCCAGCAGCTTTTCCTACGAGCAGTACTTC. Its translation: CASSFSYEQYF.

In DNA, the CDR3 is TGCGCCAGCAGCCCGGGACAGGGGGATTCACCCCTCCACTTT. This codes for CASSPGQGDSPLHF. V is TRBV5-1 and J is TRBJ1-6; 11 nucleotides match TRBD1. There are 14 residues in the CDR3. Germline CDR1 is SGHRS and CDR2 is YFSETQ. The V gene end was trimmed by 4 bases and the J gene end by 8 bases; junction bases not matched to a gene: 2.

V usage is TRBV25-1 and J usage is TRBJ1-2; TRBD1 agrees at 7 bases. The V gene's germline CDR1 is MGHDK and CDR2 SYGVNS. J lost 6 bases, V lost 6 bases, and 4 bases had no gene match. This CDR3 has 12 amino acids. This CDR3 reads CASSQGVNGYTF. As DNA, the CDR3 is TGTGCCAGCAGCCAGGGGGTAAATGGCTACACCTTC.

The rearrangement joins TRBV10-2 to TRBJ2-2, with 8 bases aligning to TRBD1. This CDR3 comprises 16 residues. V lost 6 bases, J lost 6 bases, and 12 bases stayed unmatched. Germline V gene data show CDR1 as WSHSY and CDR2 as SAAADI. Here the CDR3 DNA reads TGCGCCAGCAGGCCGGGACAGGAACGAACCGCCGGGGAGCTGTTTTTT. Protein: CASRPGQERTAGELFF.

This chain uses TRBV4-1 with TRBJ1-6, with TRBD1 matching 10 bases. This CDR3 has 15 residues. Germline-derived CDR1 and CDR2 are MGHRA and YSYEKL. The trim removed 2 bases at V and 9 bases at J, leaving 4 bases unmatched. The CDR3: CASSQLGQGFSPLHF. As DNA, the CDR3 is TGCGCCAGCAGCCAATTGGGACAGGGGTTTTCACCCCTCCACTTT.

This chain joins TRBV9 and TRBJ1-2; TRBD1 is a possible D gene (5 bases). Germline V gene data show CDR1 as SGDLS and CDR2 as YYNGEE. The CDR3 extends over 12 amino acids. V was cut by 3 bases and J by 8 bases, with 11 bases left in between. The CDR3 spells CASSEAGWGYTF. The DNA for the CDR3 is TGTGCCAGCAGCGAGGCAGGGTGGGGCTACACCTTC.

There are a few counts of this clone. The J gene is TRBJ1-2, the V gene TRBV5-4; unclear D gene. Germline V CDR1 and CDR2: SGHNT, YYREEE (reference sequence). Trimming shortened V by 2 bases and J by 7 bases, and 12 bases separated the two germline ends. This CDR3 region has 13 residues. CDR3 region: CASSFTKAGGYTF. The CDR3 DNA reads as TGTGCCAGCAGCTTCACCAAGGCGGGTGGCTACACCTTC.

J is TRBJ2-7 and V is TRBV9; D call uncertain. CDR3 size: 15 residues. In germline, CDR1 is SGDLS, CDR2 YYNGEE. Trimming left V 0 bases short and J 2 bases short, with 12 bases between. In nucleotides, the CDR3 is TGTGCCAGCAGCGTAGCTGGAGACACTACCTACGAGCAGTACTTC. It yields the protein CASSVAGDTTYEQYF.

This clone has at least ten counts. V gene TRBV19 combines with J gene TRBJ1-1; D ambiguous. CDR1 LNHDA and CDR2 SQIVND come from the germline V gene (reference sequence). The V gene lost 5 bases and the J gene lost 3 bases, with 16 bases spanning the gap. The CDR3 is 15 residues long. The CDR3: CASSPGRSGDTEAFF. The CDR3 DNA is TGTGCCAGTAGTCCGGGCAGGTCCGGGGACACTGAAGCTTTCTTT.

The rearrangement joins TRBV25-1 to TRBJ2-2, with TRBD1 as a possible D gene (5 bases). Germline V gene data show CDR1 as MGHDK and CDR2 as SYGVNS. V was cut by 4 bases and J by 4 bases, with 10 bases left in between. This CDR3 comprises 14 residues. The CDR3 DNA reads TGTGCCAGCAGTGCCCAGGGTTTCACCGGGGAGCTGTTTTTT. This translates into CASSAQGFTGELFF.

This clone was seen a handful of times. CDR3 protein: CASSLPLDLNTEAFF. The CDR3 DNA is TGTGCCAGCAGTTTACCCTTGGACCTGAACACTGAAGCTTTCTTT. The rearrangement joins TRBV28 to TRBJ1-1; unclear D gene. CDR1 is MDHEN, CDR2 SYDVKM, per germline. The ends were cut back, 2 bases at V and 0 bases at J, with 10 bases in the middle. The CDR3 totals 15 residues.

Notes on this clone: Other nucleotide sequences in the sample specify the same CDR3. J is TRBJ1-5 and V is TRBV5-1; a possible D gene is TRBD1 (6 bases). The V end was cut by 0 bases, the J end by 5 bases, with 6 bases between. CDR3 size: 13 residues. Germline values: CDR1 SGHRS, CDR2 YFSETQ. For the CDR3, the DNA is TGCGCCAGCAGCTTGGGACAGGATCAGCCCCAGCATTTT. Residues: CASSLGQDQPQHF.

The chain employs TRBV25-1 and TRBJ1-2, with a weak D call TRBD1 (6 bases). V shed 4 bases and J shed 6 bases, with 12 bases lying between them. This CDR3 comprises 13 residues. CDR1 is MGHDK and CDR2 is SYGVNS in the germline V gene. This CDR3 reads CASSGFTGNGYTF. In DNA form, the CDR3 reads TGTGCCAGCAGTGGGTTCACAGGGAATGGCTACACCTTC.

The gene calls are TRBV7-2 and TRBJ2-5; no definite D call. Per the germline V gene, CDR1 is SGHTA and CDR2 is FQGNSA. The CDR3 has 14 residues. The V end was cut by 2 bases, the J end by 4 bases, with 11 bases between. CDR3 nucleotide sequence: TGTGCCAGCAGCTTAAAATTCTGGGGAGAGACCCAGTACTTC. Its protein is CASSLKFWGETQYF.